The sequence of this TCR beta chain was determined in a study of Graves' ophthalmopathy and Graves' hyperthyroidism. Study-wide background: Ahead of any treatment, peripheral blood was obtained at the initial diagnosis. Study conclusions and caveats: Ophthalmopathy could be told apart from stable hyperthyroidism by a 13-signature model (87.88% sensitivity, around 81% specificity).

Concerning this clonotype: What it recognizes is unknown. The junction does not match germline at one end; this may be a read error.

The CDR3 sequence is 13 residues long. The germline V gene encodes CDR1 DFQATT and CDR2 SNEGSKA (reference sequence). Moderate-to-severe activity, CAS at least 3, NOSPECS at least 4 and duration under 3 months characterized donors with ophthalmopathy. PBMCs had their origin in fresh peripheral blood (more than 9.5 ml). Beta-chain TCR CDR3 regions were amplified from RNA transcripts. An opening RT-PCR round employed HTBI primers and preceded a second-round multiplex PCR. TCRdb used MiXCR to reprocess the multiplex PCR reads, holding one entry per CDR3 protein. The table has about 640,000 distinct CDR3 sequences, under 50% seen once.

The sequence came from an adult man with Graves' ophthalmopathy. Sequencing was carried out using peripheral blood. This chain uses TRBV20-1 with TRBJ1-1; no firm D call. The CDR3 reads CSAGDQGETEAFF. CDR3 DNA: TGCAGTGCTGGAGATCAAGGCGAGACTGAAGCTTTCTTT.